Below are 15 T cell receptor beta chains sequenced from a single sample in a study of cytomegalovirus exposure and HLA in healthy donors. Vbeta (60) and Jbeta (13) primers were used in the PCR. TCRdb keeps only in-frame clones here, not all; method: immunoSEQ multiplex PCR. The data contain 180,000 or so clones, 77% of them seen just once; the ten biggest clones take up less than 1.5%. Source material: PBMCs. The receptors shown here come from a man aged 18 to 30 in good health and CMV-seronegative.

The gene calls are TRBV6-5 and TRBJ2-5; 9 bases are shared with TRBD2. CDR1 and CDR2 from the germline V gene are MNHEY and SVGAGI. The CDR3 extends over 15 amino acids. V lost 0 bases and J lost 1; bases outside the gene matches: 0. The CDR3 nucleotides are TGTGCCAGCAGTTACTCGACTAGCGGCCAAGAGACCCAGTACTTC. Translation: CASSYSTSGQETQYF.

This clone was picked up one time. The chain combines TRBV10-2 with TRBJ1-1; 8 bases are a match to TRBD1. The CDR3 contains 14 residues. CDR1 is WSHSY, CDR2 SAAADI, per germline. V trimming: 0 bases; J trimming: 7 bases; junction bases outside the gene matches: 4. The CDR3: CASSESAGTGEAFF. The CDR3 region has the DNA TGCGCCAGCAGTGAGTCGGCAGGGACAGGTGAAGCTTTCTTT.

The chain links TRBV5-1 to TRBJ2-7; 7 bases line up with TRBD1. Unmatched junction bases numbered 8, after V lost 6 bases and J lost 2 bases. Germline V gives CDR1 SGHRS, CDR2 YFSETQ. This CDR3 is built from 14 residues. As DNA, the CDR3 is TGCGCCAGCAACGATGAGGGGGCAGCCTACGAGCAGTACTTC. Its protein product is CASNDEGAAYEQYF. Full variable domain (missing parts from reference TRBV5-1 and TRBJ2-7): KAGVTQTPRYLIKTRGQQVTLSCSPISGHRSVSWYQQTPGQGLQFLFEYFSETQRNKGNFPGRFSGRQFSNSRSEMNVSTLELGDSALYLCASNDEGAAYEQYFGPGTRLTVT.

The genes are TRBV7-8 and TRBJ2-3; 8 bases fit TRBD2. J was trimmed by 4 bases and V by 2 bases; bases with no gene match: 14. The CDR3 sequence is 18 residues long. Germline V gene lookup returns CDR1 SGHVS and CDR2 FQNEAQ. For the CDR3, the DNA is TGTGCCAGCAGCTTATACCCCCCTGGCGGGGGGATTGCAGATACGCAGTATTTT. Translation gives CASSLYPPGGGIADTQYF.

In this sample, this clone turned up a few times. This rearrangement joins TRBV19 to TRBJ2-1; the D gene is possibly TRBD1 (6 bases). The germline V gene has CDR1 LNHDA and CDR2 SQIVND (reference sequence). V shed 5 bases and J shed 0 bases, with 11 bases lying between them. The CDR3 sequence is 15 residues long. The CDR3 protein is CASSFVTGSYNEQFF. The DNA of the CDR3 is TGTGCCAGTAGTTTCGTGACAGGCTCCTACAATGAGCAGTTCTTC.

J is TRBJ2-7 and V is TRBV7-9, with 7 bases aligning to TRBD1. The CDR3 sequence is 14 residues long. V was clipped by 3 bases and J by 0 bases; unmatched bases: 2. The germline gives CDR1 SEHNR, CDR2 FQNEAQ (reference sequence). The CDR3 bases are TGTGCCAGCAGCTTTGGGGACAGCTCCTACGAGCAGTACTTC. Translation: CASSFGDSSYEQYF.

The chain uses TRBV7-8 and TRBJ2-7; 10 nucleotides agree with TRBD2. Germline assignment: CDR1 SGHVS and CDR2 FQNEAQ. The CDR3 is 15 residues long. The V and J ends lost 6 bases and 6 bases, in that order; junction bases with no gene match: 11. CDR3 coding DNA: TGTGCCAGCAGTTTACAAGCGGGGGGGCCCAGCGAGCAGTACTTC. It translates to CASSLQAGGPSEQYF.

V usage is TRBV6-5 and J usage is TRBJ2-7, with 10 bases matching TRBD2. The CDR3 spans 13 residues. CDR1 MNHEY and CDR2 SVGAGI come from the germline V gene. The V and J ends lost 7 bases and 4 bases, in that order; junction bases with no gene match: 4. As DNA, the CDR3 is TGTGCCAGCAAGGTACTAGCGGGGTACGAGCAGTACTTC. Protein product: CASKVLAGYEQYF.

The chain uses TRBV6-1 and TRBJ1-1; the D is unclear. Germline V CDR1 and CDR2: MNHNS, SASEGT. The CDR3 runs to 14 residues. The V end lost 5 bases, the J end lost 2 bases, and 12 bases lay between the germline ends. Here the CDR3 DNA reads TGTGCCAGCAGTAAGATCCCGGGAAACACTGAAGCTTTCTTT. It specifies CASSKIPGNTEAFF.

The rearrangement links TRBV29-1 to TRBJ2-7; 14 nucleotides align to TRBD2. The ends lost 4 bases at V and 9 bases at J; junction bases unmatched: 11. CDR1 and CDR2 from the germline V gene are SQVTM and ANQGSEA. The CDR3 loop spans 15 amino acids. CDR3 DNA: TGCAGCGTTGGTTCGGGGGGGACTAGCGGGAGACGGCAGTACTTC. Translation: CSVGSGGTSGRRQYF.

The chain combines TRBV6-6 with TRBJ2-7; TRBD1 aligns across 11 bases. The J segment lost 3 bases and the V segment lost 4 bases, leaving 5 bases of the junction unmatched. Per the germline V gene, CDR1 is MNHNY and CDR2 is SVGAGI (reference sequence). The CDR3 contains 15 residues. The CDR3 DNA follows: TGTGCCAGCAGTTCTTATGGGACAGGGGGCTACGAGCAGTACTTC. As protein: CASSSYGTGGYEQYF.

The chain employs TRBV6-1 and TRBJ2-1, with 10 positions matching TRBD2. CDR1 is MNHNS and CDR2 is SASEGT in the germline V gene. The length of the CDR3 is 16 residues. The V gene end was trimmed by 4 bases and the J gene end by 8 bases; junction bases not matched to a gene: 11. The CDR3 here is CASSGTSGIMYHEQFF. Written as DNA, the CDR3 is TGTGCCAGCAGTGGGACTAGCGGAATTATGTATCATGAGCAGTTCTTC.

The chain has TRBV19 and TRBJ2-3; TRBD1 aligns across 10 bases. The ends lost 5 bases at V and 4 bases at J; junction bases unmatched: 9. CDR1 is LNHDA, CDR2 SQIVND, per germline (reference sequence). This CDR3 contains 16 residues. The chain's CDR3 is CASSLHPGQGSDTQYF. In DNA, the CDR3 is TGTGCCAGTAGTCTACACCCGGGACAGGGGTCAGATACGCAGTATTTT.

The chain uses TRBV11-3 and TRBJ2-1; 10 bases match TRBD2. Germline V gene data show CDR1 as SGHNT and CDR2 as YENEEA. V lost 3 bases and J lost 4; bases outside the gene matches: 6. The CDR3 loop spans 16 amino acids. CDR3 amino acids: CASSFHSGGSYNEQFF. CDR3 DNA sequence: TGTGCCAGCAGCTTCCATAGCGGGGGGTCGTACAATGAGCAGTTCTTC.

The V call is TRBV2, the J call TRBJ1-6, with TRBD1 as a possible D gene (6 bases). In germline, CDR1 is SNHLY, CDR2 FYNNEI. Between the trimmed V and J ends, which lost 3 bases and 10 bases, there was a span of 16 bases. CDR3 length: 15 residues. The CDR3 DNA follows: TGTGCCAGCAGTGATGGGCAGGGGCGGCGGTCACCCCTCCACTTT. This sequence encodes CASSDGQGRRSPLHF.